A single sample is the source of the 27 T cell receptor beta chains below, sequenced in a study of cytomegalovirus exposure and HLA in healthy donors. Use of 60 Vbeta and 13 Jbeta primers characterized the PCR. TCRdb's copy holds only in-frame clones and misses some; the assay was immunoSEQ multiplex PCR. The sample has just over 150,000 clones, around four fifths seen once; the top ten hold under 1.5%. The material sequenced was PBMCs. These receptors originate from a woman aged 25 to 39 in good health and CMV-seronegative.

The chain is built from TRBV4-1 and TRBJ2-7; D is undetermined. The CDR3 length is 11 residues. Looked up from germline, CDR1 is MGHRA and CDR2 is YSYEKL. V was cut by 4 bases and J by 7 bases, with 8 bases left in between. The CDR3 region is CASSLGREQYF. The DNA for the CDR3 is TGCGCCAGCAGCCTCGGCAGGGAGCAGTACTTC.

The CDR3 DNA is TGTGCCAGCAGCTTAGGGCCGACTAGCGGGGGGGCAAAAGATACGCAGTATTTT. Encoded protein: CASSLGPTSGGAKDTQYF. The chain combines TRBV7-6 with TRBJ2-3, with TRBD2 identical over 14 bases. Germline trimming cut 1 base from V and 5 bases from J; bases unmatched to any gene: 8. Germline CDR1 reads SGHVS; CDR2 reads FNYEAQ. This CDR3 is built from 18 residues.

The chain carries TRBV18 and TRBJ1-4; 8 nucleotides match TRBD1. V shed 3 bases and J 5 bases; nucleotides not matched to a gene: 5. This CDR3 is built from 15 residues. Germline V gene sequence: CDR1 KGHSH, CDR2 LQKENI. The CDR3 protein is CASSPPGQVNEKLFF. The CDR3 region has the DNA TGTGCCAGCTCACCTCCGGGACAGGTCAATGAAAAACTGTTTTTT.

The J gene is TRBJ2-7, the V gene TRBV2; no clear D. This CDR3 contains 14 residues. Germline CDR1 is SNHLY and CDR2 is FYNNEI. Trimming pared 6 bases from V and 0 bases from J, leaving 12 bases between. The CDR3 region has the DNA TGTGCCAGCAGGGCGGAGATTAGCTCCTACGAGCAGTACTTC. Amino acids: CASRAEISSYEQYF. Drawing the rest from reference TRBV2 and TRBJ2-7, the complete variable domain is EPEVTQTPSHQVTQMGQEVILRCVPISNHLYFYWYRQILGQKVEFLVSFYNNEISEKSEIFDDQFSVERPDGSNFTLKIRSTKLEDSAMYFCASRAEISSYEQYFGPGTRLTVT.

The chain recombines TRBV20-1 with TRBJ1-1; D ambiguous. Germline CDR1 is DFQATT and CDR2 is SNEGSKA (reference sequence). This CDR3 is 11 amino acids long. DNA of the CDR3: TGCAGCGCCGTGGGAGCCAGCCAAGCTTTCTTT. Amino acid sequence: CSAVGASQAFF.

The V and J genes are TRBV5-1 and TRBJ2-4; weak D call: TRBD1 (5 bases). Trimming took 4 bases from V and 6 from J, leaving 14 bases between them. CDR1 and CDR2 from the germline V gene are SGHRS and YFSETQ. The CDR3 is made up of 14 amino acids. The CDR3 region has the DNA TGCGCCAGCAGCCAGGGCGATAGGAGAAACATTCAGTACTTC. Residues: CASSQGDRRNIQYF. The full variable domain, in which reference TRBV5-1 and TRBJ2-4 provide the parts outside the CDR3, is KAGVTQTPRYLIKTRGQQVTLSCSPISGHRSVSWYQQTPGQGLQFLFEYFSETQRNKGNFPGRFSGRQFSNSRSEMNVSTLELGDSALYLCASSQGDRRNIQYFGAGTRLSVL.

This clone appeared once. J is TRBJ2-6 and V is TRBV13; D is uncertain. V lost 4 bases to trimming and J lost 1 base, with 17 bases between them. The CDR3 runs to 18 residues. The germline gives CDR1 PRHDT, CDR2 FYEKMQ (reference sequence). CDR3 residues: CASSYLNRPTSGANVLTF. CDR3 in DNA: TGTGCCAGCAGCTACTTAAACCGCCCGACTTCTGGGGCCAACGTCCTGACTTTC.

J is TRBJ2-3 and V is TRBV2; 7 nucleotides match TRBD1. The CDR3 covers 14 residues. Germline values: CDR1 SNHLY, CDR2 FYNNEI. The trim removed 5 bases at V and 5 bases at J, leaving 7 bases unmatched. The CDR3 region is CASSKTGWIDTQYF. CDR3 DNA sequence: TGTGCCAGCAGTAAGACAGGGTGGATAGATACGCAGTATTTT.

The CDR3 bases are TGTGCCAGCAGTTTAATCGGGACTGACTACGAGCAGTACTTC. It encodes CASSLIGTDYEQYF. The V gene is TRBV28, the J gene TRBJ2-7; weak D call: TRBD2 (6 bases). CDR1 MDHEN and CDR2 SYDVKM come from the germline V gene. There are 14 residues in the CDR3. The ends were cut back, 2 bases at V and 3 bases at J, with 11 bases in the middle.

The V and J genes are TRBV2 and TRBJ2-7; the D gene is possibly TRBD2 (6 bases). V was shortened by 5 bases and J by 0 bases, with 11 bases between the two germline ends. The CDR3 length is 14 residues. Germline CDR1 reads SNHLY; CDR2 reads FYNNEI. The CDR3: CASSWDLSSYEQYF. CDR3 bases: TGTGCCAGCAGTTGGGACTTGAGCTCCTACGAGCAGTACTTC.

The chain combines TRBV29-1 with TRBJ2-3; no clear D gene. CDR3 length equals 12 residues. V lost 1 base, J lost 0 bases, and 2 bases lay in between. The germline gives CDR1 SQVTM, CDR2 ANQGSEA. In nucleotides, the CDR3 is TGCAGCGTTGAAGCTAGCACAGATACGCAGTATTTT. Translating gives CSVEASTDTQYF.

As to this clone: Additional DNA sequences in this sample encode the identical CDR3. The chain carries TRBV5-1 and TRBJ1-2; D is uncertain. The CDR3 is 17 residues long. Germline V lookup: CDR1 SGHRS, CDR2 YFSETQ. Deletions cut 1 base from V and 0 bases from J, with 16 bases between. Here the CDR3 reads CASSLSRERAANYGYTF. CDR3 DNA sequence: TGCGCCAGCAGCTTGTCGCGGGAAAGGGCTGCTAACTATGGCTACACCTTC.

A note on this clone: The same CDR3 is also encoded by other DNA sequences in this sample. The chain has TRBV5-6 and TRBJ2-7; maybe TRBD2 (5 bases). Germline V gene lookup returns CDR1 SGHDT and CDR2 YYEEEE. Trimming stripped 0 bases from V and 5 bases from J, with 24 bases between. The CDR3 length is 18 residues. In DNA, the CDR3 is TGTGCCAGCAGCTTGGACAAAGGCTCTAGGAGGAGATTTGACGAGCAGTACTTC. The encoded protein is CASSLDKGSRRRFDEQYF.

The CDR3 loop reads CASSLMARRGSPLHF. CDR3 nucleotide sequence: TGTGCCAGCAGCTTAATGGCCAGGAGGGGCTCACCCCTCCACTTT. J is TRBJ1-6 and V is TRBV5-6; D may be TRBD1 (5 bases). V lost 2 bases to trimming and J lost 10 bases, with 16 bases between them. Per germline, CDR1 SGHDT and CDR2 YYEEEE. This CDR3 is 15 amino acids long.

V gene TRBV5-6 combines with J gene TRBJ2-4, with D perhaps TRBD2 (6 bases). The germline V gene has CDR1 SGHDT and CDR2 YYEEEE. There are 15 residues in the CDR3. The V gene lost 2 bases and the J gene lost 3 bases, with 12 bases spanning the gap. Here the CDR3 reads CASSFSPGDKNIQYF. CDR3 coding DNA: TGTGCCAGCAGCTTTTCTCCGGGGGACAAAAACATTCAGTACTTC.

This sequence joins TRBV6-1 and TRBJ1-1, with TRBD1 matching 7 bases. V gave up 4 bases and J gave up 0 bases; unmatched junction bases: 5. The CDR3 has 15 amino acids. The germline gives CDR1 MNHNS, CDR2 SASEGT. The CDR3 region has the DNA TGTGCCAGCAGTGTGAAGGGGACAGTGAACACTGAAGCTTTCTTT. This translates into CASSVKGTVNTEAFF.

This clone showed up just once. This chain joins TRBV5-4 and TRBJ1-1; D is possibly TRBD1 (5 bases). The CDR3 consists of 14 residues. The germline CDR1 and CDR2 sequences are SGHNT and YYREEE (reference sequence). The germline V and J ends were trimmed by 0 bases and 5 bases, with 11 bases remaining between them. DNA for the CDR3: TGTGCCAGCAGCTTGGGGTCAGGGTATACTGAAGCTTTCTTT. Translation: CASSLGSGYTEAFF.

This chain joins TRBV6-5 and TRBJ2-1; 9 bases map to TRBD2. V gave up 6 bases and J gave up 5 bases; unmatched junction bases: 8. Germline V gene lookup returns CDR1 MNHEY and CDR2 SVGAGI. The CDR3 sequence is 15 residues long. CDR3 protein: CASRWLAGRNNEQFF. The CDR3 coding sequence is TGTGCCAGCAGATGGCTAGCGGGGAGGAACAATGAGCAGTTCTTC.

The chain combines TRBV7-8 with TRBJ1-2; 9 bases align to TRBD1. Germline lookup yields CDR1 SGHVS and CDR2 FQNEAQ. The CDR3 has 17 residues. The J segment lost 4 bases and the V segment lost 2 bases, leaving 11 bases of the junction unmatched. The chain's CDR3 is CASSLNAGGQGLYGYTF. The CDR3 region has the DNA TGTGCCAGCAGCTTAAACGCGGGGGGACAGGGACTCTATGGCTACACCTTC.

The J gene is TRBJ1-1, the V gene TRBV18; D remains ambiguous. Germline CDR1 reads KGHSH; CDR2 reads LQKENI. Trimming pared 4 bases from V and 1 base from J, leaving 10 bases between. This CDR3 contains 14 residues. The CDR3 here is CASSHKEGNTEAFF. As DNA, the CDR3 is TGTGCCAGCTCACACAAAGAGGGGAACACTGAAGCTTTCTTT.

The rearrangement uses TRBV27 and TRBJ1-5; 7 bases match TRBD1. Germline CDR1 and CDR2: MNHEY and SMNVEV (reference sequence). The CDR3 has 15 residues. Losses at the gene ends were 6 bases for V and 6 bases for J; bases not matched to a gene: 11. As DNA, the CDR3 is TGTGCCAGCAGACTCGACAGGGATGTTAGTCAGCCCCAGCATTTT. Its protein product is CASRLDRDVSQPQHF.

J is TRBJ1-5 and V is TRBV4-1; D possibly corresponds to TRBD1 (6 bases). V was shortened by 5 bases and J by 6 bases, with 14 bases between the two germline ends. Germline CDR1 is MGHRA and CDR2 is YSYEKL. This CDR3 spans 14 amino acids. Here the CDR3 reads CASSGAGAAQPQHF. DNA of the CDR3: TGCGCCAGCAGCGGCGCGGGGGCGGCTCAGCCCCAGCATTTT.

The chain recombines TRBV30 with TRBJ2-7; 7 nucleotides line up with TRBD1. With V trimmed by 3 bases and J by 0 bases, 2 bases remained unmatched. The CDR3 has 13 residues. Germline assignment: CDR1 GTSNPN and CDR2 SVGIG (reference sequence). CDR3 loop: CAWSWDSSYEQYF. The DNA of the CDR3 is TGTGCCTGGAGCTGGGACAGCTCCTACGAGCAGTACTTC.

The rearrangement uses TRBV28 and TRBJ2-3; no firm D call. The CDR3 is 13 residues long. Germline-derived CDR1 and CDR2 are MDHEN and SYDVKM. V shed 6 bases and J shed 1 base, with 8 bases lying between them. CDR3 sequence reads: CASRPIGTDTQYF. CDR3 nucleotides: TGTGCCAGCAGGCCTATAGGCACAGATACGCAGTATTTT.

The chain is built from TRBV28 and TRBJ2-7; 9 bases map to TRBD2. CDR3 size: 15 residues. CDR1 and CDR2 from the germline V gene are MDHEN and SYDVKM. Germline trimming cut 1 base from V and 8 bases from J; bases unmatched to any gene: 9. In DNA form, the CDR3 reads TGTGCCAGCAGTTTATTCAGTAGCGGGGGAGGACAGCAGTACTTC. Its protein is CASSLFSSGGGQQYF.

The chain couples TRBV5-4 to TRBJ1-6, with a possible D match to TRBD1 (5 bases). V lost 3 bases and J 7 bases, leaving 14 bases between the germline ends. This CDR3 has 15 residues. Per the germline V gene, CDR1 is SGHNT and CDR2 is YYREEE (reference sequence). The CDR3 DNA reads as TGTGCCAGCAGCTCGCGCGGCAGGGCGAATTCACCCCTCCACTTT. It yields the protein CASSSRGRANSPLHF.

This clone was recorded a few times. The chain uses TRBV7-9 and TRBJ2-1; 10 bases line up with TRBD2. The CDR3 extends over 16 amino acids. Germline loops: CDR1 SEHNR, CDR2 FQNEAQ (reference sequence). V dropped 5 bases and J dropped 6; count of bases not matched to a gene: 10. The CDR3 is CASSPMVAGGGNEQFF. The CDR3 DNA reads as TGTGCCAGCAGCCCTATGGTAGCGGGGGGCGGCAATGAGCAGTTCTTC.